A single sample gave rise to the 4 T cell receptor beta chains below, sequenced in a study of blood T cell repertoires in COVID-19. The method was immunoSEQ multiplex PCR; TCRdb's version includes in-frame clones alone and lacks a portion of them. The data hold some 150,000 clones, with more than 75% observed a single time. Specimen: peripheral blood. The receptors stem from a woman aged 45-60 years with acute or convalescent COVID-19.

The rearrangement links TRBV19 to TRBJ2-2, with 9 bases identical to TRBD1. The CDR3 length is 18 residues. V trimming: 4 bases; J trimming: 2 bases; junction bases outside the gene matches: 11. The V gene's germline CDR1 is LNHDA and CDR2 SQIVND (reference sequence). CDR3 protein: CASSTQHRDRVNTGELFF. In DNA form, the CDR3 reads TGTGCCAGTAGTACTCAACATCGGGACAGGGTCAACACCGGGGAGCTGTTTTTT.

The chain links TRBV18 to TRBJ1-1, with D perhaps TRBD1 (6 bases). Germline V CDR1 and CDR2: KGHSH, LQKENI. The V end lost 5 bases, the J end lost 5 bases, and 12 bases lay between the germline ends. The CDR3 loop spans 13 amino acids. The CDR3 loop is CASSRTEGTEAFF. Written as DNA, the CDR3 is TGTGCCAGCTCAAGGACAGAGGGAACTGAAGCTTTCTTT. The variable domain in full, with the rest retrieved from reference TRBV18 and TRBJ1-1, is NAGVMQNPRHLVRRRGQEARLRCSPMKGHSHVYWYRQLPEEGLKFMVYLQKENIIDESGMPKERFSAEFPKEGPSILRIQQVVRGDSAAYFCASSRTEGTEAFFGQGTRLTVV.

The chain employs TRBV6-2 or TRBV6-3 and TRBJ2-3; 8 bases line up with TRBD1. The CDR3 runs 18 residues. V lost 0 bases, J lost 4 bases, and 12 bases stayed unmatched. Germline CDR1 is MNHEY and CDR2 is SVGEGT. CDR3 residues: CASSYSPGKTGVPDTQYF. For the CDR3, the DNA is TGTGCCAGCAGTTACTCGCCCGGGAAGACAGGGGTCCCAGATACGCAGTATTTT.

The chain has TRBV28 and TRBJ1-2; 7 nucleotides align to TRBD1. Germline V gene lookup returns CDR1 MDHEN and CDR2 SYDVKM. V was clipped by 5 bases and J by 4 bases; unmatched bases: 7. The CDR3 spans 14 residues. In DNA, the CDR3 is TGTGCCAGCAGTCAAGACAGGGTCCCCTATGGCTACACCTTC. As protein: CASSQDRVPYGYTF.